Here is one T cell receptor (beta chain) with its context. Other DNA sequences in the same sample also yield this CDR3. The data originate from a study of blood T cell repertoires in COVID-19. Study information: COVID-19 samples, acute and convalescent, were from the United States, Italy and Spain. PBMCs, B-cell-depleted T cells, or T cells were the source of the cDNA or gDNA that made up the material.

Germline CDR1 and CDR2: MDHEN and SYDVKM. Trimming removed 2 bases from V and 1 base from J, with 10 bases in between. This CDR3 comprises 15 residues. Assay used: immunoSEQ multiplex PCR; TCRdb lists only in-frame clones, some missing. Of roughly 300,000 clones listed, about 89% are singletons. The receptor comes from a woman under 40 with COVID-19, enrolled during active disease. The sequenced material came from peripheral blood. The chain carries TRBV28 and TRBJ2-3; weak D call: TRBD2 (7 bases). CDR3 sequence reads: CASSLRGGGTDTQYF. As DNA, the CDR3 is TGTGCCAGCAGTTTAAGGGGGGGTGGCACAGATACGCAGTATTTT.